These 29 T cell receptor beta chains were sequenced from one sample in a study of CD8+CD57+ T cells in acquired aplastic anemia. Profiling that covered TCR beta VDJ and CDR3 relied on genomic DNA as its template. TCRdb redid the calling of the reads with MiXCR, one entry per CDR3 protein. Found here are some 82,000 distinct CDR3 sequences, around 44% of them singletons; the top ten hold about 68%. Sequenced material: sorted CD4+, CD8+, or CD8+CD57+ T cells (not recorded which) from PBMCs. Receptors originate from a human donor in good health, serving as a control.

This chain uses TRBV25-1 with TRBJ1-5; D unclear. CDR1 is MGHDK and CDR2 is SYGVNS in the germline V gene. Trimming stripped 6 bases from V and 0 bases from J, with 9 bases between. This CDR3 has 14 amino acids. This CDR3 reads CASSPIYSNQPQHF. CDR3 coding DNA: TGTGCCAGCAGCCCTATTTATAGCAATCAGCCCCAGCATTTT.

The rearrangement links TRBV19 to TRBJ2-5; perhaps TRBD2 as D (5 bases). Trimming took 6 bases from V and 4 from J, leaving 12 bases between them. Germline V gives CDR1 LNHDA, CDR2 SQIVND (reference sequence). The CDR3 loop spans 13 amino acids. CDR3 loop: CASSTREGETQYF. The CDR3 region has the DNA TGTGCCAGTAGCACGAGAGAGGGAGAGACCCAGTACTTC.

Concerning this clonotype: With a much larger clone just one base away, this may be a read error. The chain combines TRBV2 with TRBJ1-3; no clear D. Germline-derived CDR1 and CDR2 are SNHLY and FYNNEI. Trimming took off 4 bases at V and 9 bases at J, with 7 bases between the two ends. The length of the CDR3 is 11 residues. CDR3 nucleotides: TGTGCCAGCAGTGTAGGAGGCACCATATATTTT. It encodes CASSVGGTIYF.

The sample holds many counts of this clonotype. The rearrangement uses TRBV15 and TRBJ1-1; the match to TRBD1 covers 9 bases. The CDR3 sequence is 16 residues long. Germline CDR1 LNHNV, CDR2 YYDKDF (reference sequence). The ends lost 5 bases at V and 2 bases at J; junction bases unmatched: 9. The DNA of the CDR3 is TGTGCCACCAGCCCAAGGACAGGGGATGGTAACACTGAAGCTTTCTTT. Amino acids: CATSPRTGDGNTEAFF.

This clonotype was seen a few times. This chain connects TRBV11-3 to TRBJ2-3, with unresolved D. Between the trimmed V and J ends, which lost 0 bases and 0 bases, there was a span of 16 bases. The CDR3 is 18 amino acids. Germline CDR1 is SGHNT and CDR2 is YENEEA. The CDR3 nucleotides read TGTGCCAGCAGCTTAGATCTGGTGGTAGAAACTAGCACAGATACGCAGTATTTT. Translation: CASSLDLVVETSTDTQYF. Drawing the rest from reference TRBV11-3 and TRBJ2-3, the complete variable domain is EAGVVQSPRYKIIEKKQPVAFWCNPISGHNTLYWYLQNLGQGPELLIRYENEEAVDDSQLPKDRFSAERLKGVDSTLKIQPAELGDSAVYLCASSLDLVVETSTDTQYFGPGTRLTVL.

This sequence joins TRBV13 and TRBJ1-1; no firm D call. Germline CDR1 is PRHDT and CDR2 is FYEKMQ (reference sequence). V lost 4 bases and J 4 bases, leaving 16 bases between the germline ends. This CDR3 contains 15 residues. The CDR3 DNA is TGTGCCAGCAGCTCCGTTGGGCCTCTTGGCACTGAAGCTTTCTTT. Encoded protein: CASSSVGPLGTEAFF.

V gene TRBV15 combines with J gene TRBJ2-1; a weak D match, TRBD2 (6 bases). CDR1 is LNHNV, CDR2 YYDKDF, per germline (reference sequence). The CDR3 consists of 12 residues. Between the trimmed V and J ends, which lost 5 bases and 7 bases, there was a span of 9 bases. CDR3 protein: CATSGTANEQFF. The CDR3 bases are TGTGCCACCAGCGGGACTGCGAATGAGCAGTTCTTC.

This clonotype has ten or more counts. The CDR3 sequence: CASSYPGDYGYTF. The CDR3, as DNA: TGTGCCAGCAGTTATCCTGGGGACTATGGCTACACCTTC. The chain is built from TRBV12-3 or TRBV12-4 and TRBJ1-2; D is unclear. This CDR3 is built from 13 residues. V lost 4 bases and J lost 3, with 9 bases in between.

The chain couples TRBV15 to TRBJ2-3; D is ambiguous. Per germline, CDR1 LNHNV and CDR2 YYDKDF (reference sequence). Trimming left V 5 bases short and J 0 bases short, with 9 bases between. This CDR3 has 14 residues. The CDR3 is CATSRRVSTDTQYF. CDR3 DNA sequence: TGTGCCACCAGCCGACGGGTCAGCACAGATACGCAGTATTTT. The complete variable domain, with remaining parts taken from reference TRBV15 and TRBJ2-3, reads DAMVIQNPRYQVTQFGKPVTLSCSQTLNHNVMYWYQQKSSQAPKLLFHYYDKDFNNEADTPDNFQSRRPNTSFCFLDIRSPGLGDTAMYLCATSRRVSTDTQYFGPGTRLTVL.

The V call is TRBV15, the J call TRBJ1-4; D remains ambiguous. The CDR3 extends over 15 amino acids. V shed 1 base and J shed 4 bases, with 10 bases lying between them. Germline CDR1 LNHNV, CDR2 YYDKDF (reference sequence). In nucleotides, the CDR3 is TGTGCCACCAGCAGAGTACGGGCTGTTAATGAAAAACTGTTTTTT. Protein product: CATSRVRAVNEKLFF.

The rearrangement links TRBV27 to TRBJ2-7, with D possibly matching TRBD2 (5 bases). CDR1 MNHEY and CDR2 SMNVEV come from the germline V gene (reference sequence). Trimming cost V 6 bases and J 5 bases, with 17 bases left between them. The CDR3 runs to 14 residues. This CDR3 reads CASRKTGKINEQYF. DNA for the CDR3: TGTGCCAGCAGAAAAACGGGGAAAATTAACGAGCAGTACTTC.

The CDR3 region has the DNA TGCGCCAGCAGGACCGGGACAGGGGGGGCCTACGAGCAGTACTTC. It yields the protein CASRTGTGGAYEQYF. The chain has TRBV10-2 and TRBJ2-7; 11 bases agree with TRBD1. Germline loops: CDR1 WSHSY, CDR2 SAAADI. V shed 6 bases and J 2 bases; nucleotides not matched to a gene: 6. CDR3 length: 15 amino acids.

With respect to this clonotype: This may stem from a read error, because a much larger clone lies one nucleotide away. This rearrangement joins TRBV4-1 to TRBJ1-5, with D possibly matching TRBD1 (6 bases). Germline CDR1 is MGHRA and CDR2 is YSYEKL. Trimming cost V 3 bases and J 4 bases, with 13 bases left between them. The CDR3 consists of 15 residues. The CDR3 protein is CASSHGLTGNQPQHF. In nucleotides, the CDR3 is TGCGCCAGCAGCCACGGATTAACAGGGAATCAGCCCCAGCATTTT.

On this clonotype: At one end the junction does not follow the germline gene, possibly because of a read error. The rearrangement links TRBV9 to TRBJ2-2; no clear D gene. The V gene's germline CDR1 is SGDLS and CDR2 YYNGEE. The length of the CDR3 is 17 residues. The CDR3 region has the DNA TGTGCCAGCAGCGTAGAACCCCACCTGGCGAACTCCGGGGAGCTGTTTTTT. It yields the protein CASSVEPHLANSGELFF.

The table lists this clonotype with many counts. The rearrangement uses TRBV5-1 and TRBJ2-7; unclear D gene. The germline gives CDR1 SGHRS, CDR2 YFSETQ. V was pared by 7 bases and J by 0 bases, with 8 bases between. The CDR3 length is 12 residues. The CDR3 DNA is TGCGCCAGCTCGGGCAACTCCTACGAGCAGTACTTC. Residues: CASSGNSYEQYF.

The chain has TRBV2 and TRBJ2-7; possibly TRBD2 for D (5 bases). Trimming left V 6 bases short and J 6 bases short, with 21 bases between. CDR1 is SNHLY, CDR2 FYNNEI, per germline. This CDR3 comprises 15 residues. CDR3 bases: TGTGCCAGCAGCAAGAGAGGGTATATCGGTGGCGAGCAGTACTTC. Translation: CASSKRGYIGGEQYF.

This clonotype was seen at least ten times. The rearrangement joins TRBV6-5 to TRBJ1-5; D is undetermined. This CDR3 has 13 residues. V gave up 2 bases and J gave up 7 bases, with 9 bases separating them. CDR1 and CDR2 from the germline V gene are MNHEY and SVGAGI. The CDR3 region has the DNA TGTGCCAGCAGTTACGGCCAGCACCAGCCCCAGCATTTT. Its translation: CASSYGQHQPQHF.

The sample holds many counts of this clonotype. The chain recombines TRBV11-2 with TRBJ2-7; 8 bases map to TRBD2. V lost 3 bases and J lost 4; bases outside the gene matches: 5. CDR1 is SGHAT and CDR2 is FQNNGV in the germline V gene. There are 14 residues in the CDR3. The CDR3 is CASSFPGLEYEQYF. The CDR3 DNA is TGTGCCAGCAGCTTCCCGGGACTAGAGTACGAGCAGTACTTC.

This clonotype came up many times. The V and J genes are TRBV29-1 and TRBJ1-1; no firm D call. Between the trimmed V and J ends, which lost 0 bases and 3 bases, there was a span of 5 bases. CDR1 and CDR2 (germline): SQVTM, ANQGSEA. The CDR3 has 12 residues. The CDR3 spells CSVEDRDTEAFF. Here the CDR3 DNA reads TGCAGCGTTGAAGATCGGGACACTGAAGCTTTCTTT.

The rearrangement uses TRBV6-5 and TRBJ1-4; no clear D gene. V lost 0 bases to trimming and J lost 8 bases, with 10 bases between them. The CDR3 covers 14 residues. Germline values: CDR1 MNHEY, CDR2 SVGAGI. CDR3 residues: CASSYSIHSEKLFF. Written as DNA, the CDR3 is TGTGCCAGCAGTTACTCTATCCACTCGGAAAAACTGTTTTTT.

This clonotype occurred many times. One end of the junction varies from germline; a read error may be responsible. This sequence joins TRBV12-3 or TRBV12-4 and TRBJ1-1; D ambiguous. This CDR3 has 11 amino acids. The CDR3 reads CASSFRQVVLF. The CDR3 DNA is TGTGCCAGCAGTTTTCGGCAGGTCGTTCTCTTT.

The chain combines TRBV6-2 or TRBV6-3 with TRBJ2-2, with D uncertain. Germline V lookup: CDR1 MNHEY, CDR2 SVGEGT. The CDR3 covers 13 residues. The V end was cut by 5 bases, the J end by 8 bases, with 12 bases between. The chain's CDR3 is CASSRAESGELFF. CDR3 nucleotide sequence: TGTGCCAGCAGTCGAGCAGAGTCAGGGGAGCTGTTTTTT.

The V call is TRBV19, the J call TRBJ2-7; the match to TRBD1 covers 7 bases. V lost 1 base to trimming and J lost 3 bases; unmatched junction nucleotides: 3. This CDR3 has 14 residues. Germline values: CDR1 LNHDA, CDR2 SQIVND (reference sequence). CDR3 protein: CASSIGTGGYEQYV. DNA of the CDR3: TGTGCCAGTAGTATAGGGACAGGAGGCTACGAGCAGTACGTC.

As regards this clonotype: A read error may explain this, as a much larger clone is one base away. The V gene is TRBV12-5, the J gene TRBJ2-3, with 9 bases identical to TRBD1. The J call may be mistaken, given a closer DNA end match to TRBJ1-5. This CDR3 has 15 amino acids. The V gene's germline CDR1 is LGHNT and CDR2 FRNRAP. In DNA form, the CDR3 reads TGTGCTAGTGGCGTAGTAAACAGGGGGCGCGGGACGCAGCATTTT. Protein: CASGVVNRGRGTQHF.

The J gene is TRBJ2-7, the V gene TRBV9, with a possible D match to TRBD2 (6 bases). Germline V CDR1 and CDR2: SGDLS, YYNGEE. Trimming left V 4 bases short and J 5 bases short, with 13 bases between. CDR3 length: 13 residues. In DNA, the CDR3 is TGTGCCAGCAGCTTCGGGACTGGGGACGAGCAGTACTTC. Its translation is CASSFGTGDEQYF. Combining the CDR3 with reference TRBV9 and TRBJ2-7 gives the whole variable domain DSGVTQTPKHLITATGQRVTLRCSPRSGDLSVYWYQQSLDQGLQFLIQYYNGEERAKGNILERFSAQQFPDLHSELNLSSLELGDSALYFCASSFGTGDEQYFGPGTRLTVT.

This CDR3 is CASTQETQYF. The CDR3 nucleotides read TGTGCCAGCACCCAAGAGACCCAGTACTTC. The chain is built from TRBV5-8 and TRBJ2-5; the D is unclear. V dropped 6 bases and J dropped 1 base, with 1 base sitting between them. In germline, CDR1 is SGHTS, CDR2 YDEGEE. The CDR3 length is 10 residues.

This clonotype was counted at least ten times. This chain links TRBV19 with TRBJ1-1; 7 bases align to TRBD1. CDR3 length equals 14 residues. CDR1 LNHDA and CDR2 SQIVND come from the germline V gene (reference sequence). Germline trimming cut 5 bases from V and 2 bases from J; bases unmatched to any gene: 5. The DNA for the CDR3 is TGTGCCAGTAGTCTGGGGGACAGAAACACTGAAGCTTTCTTT. Its translation: CASSLGDRNTEAFF.

The chain combines TRBV6-5 with TRBJ1-6, with D perhaps TRBD1 (6 bases). CDR1 MNHEY and CDR2 SVGAGI come from the germline V gene. Trimming left V 0 bases short and J 7 bases short, with 13 bases between. This CDR3 contains 16 residues. CDR3 sequence reads: CASSYSPSGGNSPLHF. The CDR3 DNA reads TGTGCCAGCAGTTACTCGCCTAGCGGGGGCAATTCACCCCTCCACTTT.

In this sample, this clonotype turned up a few times. V usage is TRBV25-1 and J usage is TRBJ2-3; the D gene could be TRBD1 or TRBD2 (5 bases each). CDR3 length: 18 residues. Per the germline V gene, CDR1 is MGHDK and CDR2 is SYGVNS. V lost 8 bases and J 3 bases, leaving 27 bases between the germline ends. The CDR3 is CASSPPQGDPRGTDTQYF. CDR3 sequence (DNA): TGTGCCAGCTCGCCCCCTCAAGGGGACCCCCGAGGAACAGATACGCAGTATTTT.